This TCR beta chain was identified in a study of cytomegalovirus exposure and HLA in healthy donors. Overall study context: Most genotyped donors, about 81% of 398, had Caucasian-associated genetic ancestry.

The study ran its PCR with 60 Vbeta and 13 Jbeta primers. Method: immunoSEQ multiplex PCR; TCRdb's copy keeps in-frame clones and lacks some. The repertoire holds about 170,000 clones, with roughly 79% as singletons. The CDR3 totals 16 residues. Looked up from germline, CDR1 is GTSNPN and CDR2 is SVGIG (reference sequence). The V and J ends lost 2 bases and 10 bases respectively, with 24 bases between them. Sequencing input: PBMCs. V usage is TRBV30 and J usage is TRBJ1-3; possibly TRBD1 for D (6 bases). The receptor was isolated from a woman aged 30 to 39 in good health and CMV-seropositive. The CDR3 DNA is TGTGCCTGGAGTAAAACAGGGAGAGGTGATTTTTTTACCATATATTTT. As protein: CAWSKTGRGDFFTIYF. The full variable domain, its missing parts supplied by reference TRBV30 and TRBJ1-3, is SQTIHQWPATLVQPVGSPLSLECTVEGTSNPNLYWYRQAAGRGLQLLFYSVGIGQISSEVPQNLSASRPQDRQFILSSKKLLLSDSGFYLCAWSKTGRGDFFTIYFGEGSWLTVV.